This TCR beta chain was recorded in a study of cytomegalovirus exposure and HLA in healthy donors. The primer mix had 60 Vbeta and 13 Jbeta primers. Profiled with immunoSEQ multiplex PCR; TCRdb holds only in-frame clones, not every one. This sample has 200,000 to 250,000 clones, with about 89% found just once. Remarks on this clone: Its antigen is undetermined.

CDR3 length: 16 residues. V was clipped by 6 bases and J by 2 bases; unmatched bases: 9. Germline lookup yields CDR1 SGHAT and CDR2 FQNNGV. Study findings and constraints: What TCR beta sequences reportedly achieved was accurate prediction of HLA-A and HLA-B alleles in most subjects. TCR beta sequences numbering around 15,000 were associated with HLA alleles at 0.05 false discovery rate in a later analysis. Presence/absence analyses assumed roughly uniform sequencing depth across donors, which may not hold.

The chain joins TRBV11-2 to TRBJ1-2; 10 positions match TRBD1. The receptor comes from a woman under 30 in good health and CMV-seronegative. The sequenced sample consisted of PBMCs. The CDR3 nucleotides read TGTGCCAGCAGGCTCCCGGGACAGGGGCTAAACTATGGCTACACCTTC. Protein sequence: CASRLPGQGLNYGYTF.